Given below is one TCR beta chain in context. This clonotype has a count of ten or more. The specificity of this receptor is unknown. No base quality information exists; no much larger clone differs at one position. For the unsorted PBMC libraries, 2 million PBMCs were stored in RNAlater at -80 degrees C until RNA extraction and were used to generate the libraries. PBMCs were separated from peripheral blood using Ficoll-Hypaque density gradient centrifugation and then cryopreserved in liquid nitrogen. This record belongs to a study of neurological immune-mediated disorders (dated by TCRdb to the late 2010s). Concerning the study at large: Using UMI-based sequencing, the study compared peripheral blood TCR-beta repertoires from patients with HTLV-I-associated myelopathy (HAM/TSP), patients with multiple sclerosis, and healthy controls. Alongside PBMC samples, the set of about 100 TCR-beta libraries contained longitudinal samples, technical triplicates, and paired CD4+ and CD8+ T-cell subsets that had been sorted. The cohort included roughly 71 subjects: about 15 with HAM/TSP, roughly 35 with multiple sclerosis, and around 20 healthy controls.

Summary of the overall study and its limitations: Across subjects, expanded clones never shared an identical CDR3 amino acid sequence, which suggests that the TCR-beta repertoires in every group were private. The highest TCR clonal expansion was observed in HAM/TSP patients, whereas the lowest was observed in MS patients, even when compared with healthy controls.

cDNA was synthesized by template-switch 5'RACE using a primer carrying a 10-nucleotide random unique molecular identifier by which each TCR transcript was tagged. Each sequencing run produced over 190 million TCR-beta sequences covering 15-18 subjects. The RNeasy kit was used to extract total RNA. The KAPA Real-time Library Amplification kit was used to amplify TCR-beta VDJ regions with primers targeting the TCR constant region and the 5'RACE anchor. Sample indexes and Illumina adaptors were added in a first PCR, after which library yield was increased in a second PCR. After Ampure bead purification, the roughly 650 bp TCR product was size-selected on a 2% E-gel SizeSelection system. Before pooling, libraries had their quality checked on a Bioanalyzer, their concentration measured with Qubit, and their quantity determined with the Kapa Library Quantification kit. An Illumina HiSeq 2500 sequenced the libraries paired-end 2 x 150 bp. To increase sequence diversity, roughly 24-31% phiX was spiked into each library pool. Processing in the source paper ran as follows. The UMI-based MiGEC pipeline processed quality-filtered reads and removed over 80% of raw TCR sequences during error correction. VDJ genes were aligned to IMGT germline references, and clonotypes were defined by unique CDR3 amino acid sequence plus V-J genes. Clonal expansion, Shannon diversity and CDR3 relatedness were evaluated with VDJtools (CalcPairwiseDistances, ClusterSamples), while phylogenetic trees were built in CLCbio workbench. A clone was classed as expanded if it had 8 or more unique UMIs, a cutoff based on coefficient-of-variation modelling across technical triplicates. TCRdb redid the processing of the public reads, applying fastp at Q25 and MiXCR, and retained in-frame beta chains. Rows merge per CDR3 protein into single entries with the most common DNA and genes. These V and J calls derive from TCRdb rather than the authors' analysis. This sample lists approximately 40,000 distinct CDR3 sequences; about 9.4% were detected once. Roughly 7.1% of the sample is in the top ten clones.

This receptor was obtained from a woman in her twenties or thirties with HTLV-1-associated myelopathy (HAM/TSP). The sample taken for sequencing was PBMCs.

The nucleotide sequence reads as follows: TGCAGCGGTGGACAGGGCTACGAGCAGTACTTC. It specifies CSGGQGYEQYF. The rearrangement joined TRBV29-1 to TRBJ2-7; a stretch of 8 junction bases matches TRBD1. For CDR1 and CDR2, the germline V gene lists SQVTM and ANQGSEA. V is trimmed back by 7 bases and J by 3 bases, and the junction contains 2 bases that no gene match accounts for. The CDR3 runs 11 amino acids, cysteine and phenylalanine included. Only CDR3 DNA is held: 33 bases, read in frame from base 1.